These 18 T cell receptor beta chains share one sample of origin, sequenced in a study of blood T cell repertoires in COVID-19. Produced via immunoSEQ multiplex PCR; TCRdb's table is partial and in-frame only. The sample carries 270,000 or so clones, 90% recorded once. The sequencing sample was made of peripheral blood. These receptor sequences come from a woman aged 60-75 years with COVID-19, enrolled during active disease.

The CDR3 DNA follows: TGTGCCAGCTCACCCCTACCGCGACAGAGCAATCAGCCCCAGCATTTT. Translation: CASSPLPRQSNQPQHF. This chain connects TRBV18 to TRBJ1-5, with a tentative D call TRBD1 (5 bases). The CDR3 totals 16 residues. The germline CDR1 and CDR2 sequences are KGHSH and LQKENI. V lost 3 bases to trimming and J lost 1 base, with 13 bases between them.

The rearrangement uses TRBV19 and TRBJ1-6; 12 bases match TRBD1. Germline V gives CDR1 LNHDA, CDR2 SQIVND (reference sequence). With 1 base clipped from V and 8 bases from J, the junction kept 6 bases outside the gene matches. The CDR3 is made up of 17 amino acids. The CDR3 DNA follows: TGTGCCAGTAGTATAGCTACTGGGACAGGGGGCCATTCACCCCTCCACTTT. It codes for CASSIATGTGGHSPLHF.

This clone has only a few counts. In the same sample, other DNA sequences code for this CDR3. V gene TRBV6-2 or TRBV6-3 combines with J gene TRBJ1-5, with 10 bases matching TRBD1. Germline assignment: CDR1 MNHEY and CDR2 SVGEGT. J gave up 4 bases and V 5 bases, and 2 bases lay outside the gene matches. The CDR3 sequence is 14 residues long. CDR3: CASSRTGGNQPQHF. For the CDR3, the DNA is TGTGCCAGCAGTCGGACAGGGGGTAATCAGCCCCAGCATTTT.

The rearrangement uses TRBV15 and TRBJ1-2, with 9 nucleotides matching TRBD1. The germline V gene encodes CDR1 LNHNV and CDR2 YYDKDF (reference sequence). With 9 bases clipped from V and 6 bases from J, the junction kept 2 bases outside the gene matches. This CDR3 region has 11 residues. Here the CDR3 reads CATRQGDGYTF. The DNA for the CDR3 is TGTGCCACTCGACAGGGGGATGGCTACACCTTC.

The sample holds one count of this clone. The chain couples TRBV27 to TRBJ2-7, with a possible D match to TRBD1 (6 bases). CDR1 MNHEY and CDR2 SMNVEV come from the germline V gene (reference sequence). Trimming left V 2 bases short and J 7 bases short, with 15 bases between. The CDR3 contains 14 residues. The CDR3 DNA sequence: TGTGCCAGCAGTTTAGGGTTGGGGGCGTGGGAGCAGTACTTC. As protein: CASSLGLGAWEQYF.

This clone turned up a few times. The chain uses TRBV19 and TRBJ1-2; 9 nucleotides match TRBD1. CDR3 length: 14 amino acids. V dropped 7 bases and J dropped 4; count of bases not matched to a gene: 7. The germline CDR1 and CDR2 sequences are LNHDA and SQIVND (reference sequence). The CDR3 coding sequence is TGTGCCAGTACCGACCCGGGACAGGGCTATGGCTACACCTTC. Translation gives CASTDPGQGYGYTF.

V gene TRBV3-1 (or the pseudogene TRBV3-2) combines with J gene TRBJ1-6; D may be TRBD1 (5 bases). From germline, CDR1 is LGHDT and CDR2 YNNKEL (reference sequence). The CDR3 spans 16 residues. The V end lost 1 base, the J end lost 3 bases, and 10 bases lay between the germline ends. The DNA of the CDR3 is TGTGCCAGCAGCCAAGCTGCAGGGCTCTATAATTCACCCCTCCACTTT. Its protein product is CASSQAAGLYNSPLHF.

V is TRBV4-2 and J is TRBJ1-4; a possible D gene is TRBD1 (6 bases). Germline values: CDR1 LGHNA, CDR2 YNFKEQ. Trimming left V 4 bases short and J 8 bases short, with 26 bases between. The CDR3 covers 18 residues. DNA of the CDR3: TGTGCCAGCAGCCCGAGACGAACCCACAGGGAAGGAGCCGAAAAACTGTTTTTT. Amino acid sequence: CASSPRRTHREGAEKLFF.

The chain is built from TRBV30 and TRBJ2-1; 7 bases are shared with TRBD2. Germline V gives CDR1 GTSNPN, CDR2 SVGIG (reference sequence). The V and J ends lost 1 base and 7 bases, in that order; junction bases with no gene match: 4. The CDR3 has 13 residues. The CDR3 is CAWSGSGGNEQFF. Written as DNA, the CDR3 is TGTGCCTGGAGTGGGTCGGGGGGAAATGAGCAGTTCTTC.

A note on this clone: The sample contains more than one DNA sequence encoding this CDR3. V and J are TRBV15 and TRBJ2-7; D remains ambiguous. There are 13 residues in the CDR3. V shed 0 bases and J shed 3 bases, with 6 bases lying between them. CDR1 LNHNV and CDR2 YYDKDF come from the germline V gene (reference sequence). The CDR3 loop reads CATSRDLSYEQYF. CDR3 bases: TGTGCCACCAGCAGAGATCTGAGCTACGAGCAGTACTTC.

The genes are TRBV29-1 and TRBJ1-2; the match to TRBD1 covers 9 bases. CDR3 length equals 13 residues. In germline, CDR1 is SQVTM, CDR2 ANQGSEA. Trimming cost V 6 bases and J 1 base; bases outside gene matches: 3. CDR3 bases: TGCAGCGTCGGGACAGGGTTTAACTATGGCTACACCTTC. It encodes CSVGTGFNYGYTF.

The gene calls are TRBV30 and TRBJ1-3; D is undetermined. Germline CDR1 GTSNPN, CDR2 SVGIG (reference sequence). Deletions cut 2 bases from V and 0 bases from J, with 8 bases between. The CDR3 length is 14 residues. The CDR3, as DNA: TGTGCCTGGAGTCCAGGTGACTCTGGAAACACCATATATTTT. As protein: CAWSPGDSGNTIYF.

This sequence joins TRBV10-3 and TRBJ2-5; TRBD2 aligns across 7 bases. The V segment lost 0 bases and the J segment 5 bases; nucleotides outside the gene matches: 3. CDR1 and CDR2 from the germline V gene are ENHRY and SYGVKD. CDR3 length: 14 residues. Here the CDR3 DNA reads TGTGCCATCAGTGAGTCCCGGGGAGGGGAGACCCAGTACTTC. Translated, it gives CAISESRGGETQYF.

The chain uses TRBV4-1 and TRBJ2-5, with D possibly matching TRBD2 (6 bases). Germline CDR1 reads MGHRA; CDR2 reads YSYEKL. CDR3 size: 14 residues. Deletions cut 0 bases from V and 5 bases from J, with 10 bases between. The CDR3 sequence: CASSQEGLRETQYF. The CDR3 nucleotides read TGCGCCAGCAGCCAAGAAGGACTACGGGAGACCCAGTACTTC.

This clone was seen once. The chain employs TRBV6-2 or TRBV6-3 and TRBJ2-1, with TRBD1 matching 10 bases. Germline assignment: CDR1 MNHEY and CDR2 SVGEGT. The CDR3 is 16 amino acids. J gave up 2 bases and V 1 base, and 2 bases lay outside the gene matches. The CDR3 DNA is TGTGCCAGCAGTTACTTCGGACAGGGGGCCTACAATGAGCAGTTCTTC. Amino acid sequence: CASSYFGQGAYNEQFF.

This clone came up once. The chain recombines TRBV3-1 (or the pseudogene TRBV3-2) with TRBJ1-5; the D is unclear. The V end was cut by 4 bases, the J end by 0 bases, with 19 bases between. The CDR3 totals 18 residues. Germline V gene data show CDR1 as LGHDT and CDR2 as YNNKEL (reference sequence). CDR3 sequence: CASSLNFREEDSNQPQHF. In nucleotides, the CDR3 is TGTGCCAGCAGCCTAAACTTTAGGGAGGAGGATAGCAATCAGCCCCAGCATTTT.

The V call is TRBV7-2, the J call TRBJ1-1; D gene uncertain. This CDR3 has 14 amino acids. V was cut by 2 bases and J by 1 base, with 8 bases left in between. The V gene's germline CDR1 is SGHTA and CDR2 FQGNSA. Here the CDR3 reads CASSLSSGNTEAFF. Here the CDR3 DNA reads TGTGCCAGCAGCTTATCTTCGGGGAACACTGAAGCTTTCTTT. Together with reference TRBV7-2 and TRBJ1-1, the CDR3 gives the full variable domain: GAGVSQSPSNKVTEKGKDVELRCDPISGHTALYWYRQSLGQGLEFLIYFQGNSAPDKSGLPSDRFSAERTGGSVSTLTIQRTQQEDSAVYLCASSLSSGNTEAFFGQGTRLTVV.

This chain joins TRBV13 and TRBJ2-7; 11 nucleotides agree with TRBD2. V lost 5 bases and J lost 4; bases outside the gene matches: 7. Germline lookup yields CDR1 PRHDT and CDR2 FYEKMQ (reference sequence). The CDR3 runs 15 residues. The CDR3: CASSPGLAVRYEQYF. CDR3 DNA sequence: TGTGCCAGCAGCCCGGGACTAGCGGTCCGGTACGAGCAGTACTTC.